The T cell receptor beta chain under discussion was sequenced for a study of OX40 agonist ivuxolimab in advanced cancers. About the study: Enrolled patients in dose escalation had cancers that were hepatocellular carcinoma, melanoma, renal cell or head and neck cancer.

Assay: immunoSEQ multiplex PCR; the TCRdb copy retains only in-frame clones and omits some. The sample comprises about 36,000 clones, 88% of which are singletons, and over 10% rests with the top ten. This sample comprised CD4+ or CD8+ T cells sorted from blood, obtained in a trial of the OX40 agonist ivuxolimab. The receptor was derived from an adult with an advanced solid tumor such as melanoma, head and neck, liver or kidney cancer.

CDR3 sequence: CASSQAVGGRDEQYF. In DNA, the CDR3 is TGTGCCAGCAGCCAAGCGGTAGGAGGGCGGGACGAGCAGTACTTC. The chain couples TRBV4-2 to TRBJ2-7; TRBD2 is a possible D gene (6 bases). The CDR3 is 15 amino acids. The germline V gene has CDR1 LGHNA and CDR2 YNFKEQ. The V end was cut by 1 base, the J end by 5 bases, with 15 bases between.